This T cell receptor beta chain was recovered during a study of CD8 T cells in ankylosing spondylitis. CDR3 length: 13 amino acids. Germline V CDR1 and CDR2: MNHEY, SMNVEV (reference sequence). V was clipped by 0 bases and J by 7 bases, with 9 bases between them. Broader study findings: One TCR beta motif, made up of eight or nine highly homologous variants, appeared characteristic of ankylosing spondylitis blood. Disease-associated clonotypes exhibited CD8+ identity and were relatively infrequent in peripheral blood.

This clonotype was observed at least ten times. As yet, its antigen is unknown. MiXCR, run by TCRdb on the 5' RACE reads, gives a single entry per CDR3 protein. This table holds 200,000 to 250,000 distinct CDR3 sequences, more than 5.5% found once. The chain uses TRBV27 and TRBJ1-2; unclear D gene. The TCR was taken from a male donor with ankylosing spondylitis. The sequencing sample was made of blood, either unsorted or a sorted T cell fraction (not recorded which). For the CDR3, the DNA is TGTGCCAGCAGTTTATCCTTAGGAAGTGGCTACACCTTC. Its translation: CASSLSLGSGYTF.